The T cell receptor beta chain described here comes from a study of shared clonotypes between healthy human individuals. The method was immunoSEQ multiplex PCR; TCRdb's version includes in-frame clones alone and lacks a portion of them. The data show some 2.1 million clones, with 93% seen just once and around 1.8% held by the top ten. Positively selected for CCR7, the CD45RO-negative cells used as naive CD8 cells excluded terminally differentiated effector memory CD45RA+ cells. Germline V gene sequence: CDR1 SEHNR, CDR2 FQNEAQ (reference sequence). V was trimmed by 4 bases and J by 0 bases, leaving 10 bases between them. The CDR3 runs 15 residues. The study's findings and limits: Clonotypes which were not shared had lower generation probabilities than clonotypes that all four donors shared. Exclusively blood specimens were collected; tissue repertoires likely differ.

Turning to this clone: Its target is not known. Other DNA sequences from this sample encode an identical CDR3 as well.

This TCR was recovered from a young man in good health. Some clones in this sample may be carry-over from other donors' samples. The chain employs TRBV7-9 and TRBJ2-1; no definite D call. Sequences were obtained from naive CD8+ T cells from PBMCs. In DNA, the CDR3 is TGTGCCAGCAGCTCCGGGCCCAGCTCCTACAATGAGCAGTTCTTC. Translated: CASSSGPSSYNEQFF.